What follows are 21 T cell receptor beta chains derived from one specimen sequenced in a study of blood T cells in healthy people across ages (dated by TCRdb to between 2014 and 2017). Library method: 5' RACE. The sample was run on an Illumina HiSeq 2500. The second PCR ran for roughly 7 to 11 cycles and used a J-beta primer mix along with a sample-barcoded 5' primer. TCRdb redid the processing of the public reads, applying fastp at Q25 and MiXCR, and retained in-frame beta chains. Rows are unified per CDR3 protein, each entry keeping the most common DNA and genes. Here the sample has 1 million to 1.2 million distinct CDR3 sequences; 35% to 45% occur a single time. The ten largest clones take up around 14% of the sample. Source material: blood. The source is a man aged 18-30 years in good health.

The chain links TRBV20-1 to TRBJ1-2, with a tentative D call TRBD1 (6 bases). The length of the CDR3 is 13 residues. CDR1 and CDR2 from the germline V gene are DFQATT and SNEGSKA (reference sequence). The germline V and J ends were trimmed by 5 bases and 4 bases, with 14 bases remaining between them. The DNA of the CDR3 is TGCAGTGCTTATCAGACAGGCCTCTATGGCTACACCTTC. Residues: CSAYQTGLYGYTF.

This clonotype was recorded many times. Possible read error: a much larger clone is one base away. The chain combines TRBV4-1 with TRBJ1-6, with no clear D. This CDR3 comprises 17 residues. The germline gives CDR1 MGHRA, CDR2 YSYEKL. V shed 6 bases and J shed 6 bases, with 21 bases lying between them. The CDR3 loop reads CASSPGPDVLPNSPLHF. For the CDR3, the DNA is TGCGCCAGCAGTCCCGGGCCCGACGTTCTCCCTAATTCACCCCTCCACTTT.

Only a few counts were recorded for this clonotype. This rearrangement joins TRBV30 to TRBJ2-7, with TRBD2 matching 7 bases. The J call is uncertain, as TRBJ2-5 better fits the DNA end. The CDR3 runs 14 residues. Germline V lookup: CDR1 GTSNPN, CDR2 SVGIG (reference sequence). CDR3 bases: TGTGCCTGGAGTGTAGGAGCGGGGAAAGAGACCCAGTACTTC. This encodes CAWSVGAGKETQYF.

This clonotype has only a few counts. The chain has TRBV20-1 and TRBJ1-4; D is unclear. V was pared by 6 bases and J by 7 bases, with 12 bases between. Germline V gene sequence: CDR1 DFQATT, CDR2 SNEGSKA (reference sequence). The CDR3 has 12 residues. The CDR3: CSAVSGSEKLFF. The CDR3 nucleotides read TGCAGTGCGGTTTCGGGAAGTGAAAAACTGTTTTTT.

The chain couples TRBV20-1 to TRBJ1-2; TRBD1 is a possible D gene (6 bases). CDR3 size: 13 residues. V shed 6 bases and J shed 0 bases, with 11 bases lying between them. Germline CDR1 reads DFQATT; CDR2 reads SNEGSKA (reference sequence). The CDR3 coding sequence is TGCAGTGCCCCGACAGGAGCTAACTATGGCTACACCTTC. It yields the protein CSAPTGANYGYTF.

This chain joins TRBV6-2 or TRBV6-3 and TRBJ2-7; D is perhaps TRBD2 (5 bases). The J call may be faulty, since TRBJ2-5 better matches the DNA end. The CDR3 sequence is 15 residues long. Per the germline V gene, CDR1 is MNHEY and CDR2 is SVGEGT. The CDR3 region has the DNA TGTGCCAGCAGTGACTGGACTTCCCCCGAAGAGACCCAGTACTTC. This codes for CASSDWTSPEETQYF.

The chain recombines TRBV4-2 with TRBJ2-3; tentative D call: TRBD2 (5 bases). Trimming took 4 bases from V and 2 from J, leaving 16 bases between them. Germline V CDR1 and CDR2: LGHNA, YNFKEQ. This CDR3 spans 16 amino acids. The CDR3, as DNA: TGTGCCAGCAGCCGCTATGGGCGGGCACTCACAGATACGCAGTATTTT. Residues: CASSRYGRALTDTQYF.

The gene calls are TRBV3-1 and TRBJ2-1; D is possibly TRBD2 (6 bases). The DNA matches TRBJ2-7 better at its end, which makes the J call doubtful. Germline V gene sequence: CDR1 LGHDT, CDR2 YNNKEL (reference sequence). The CDR3 covers 14 residues. CDR3 sequence reads: CASSLGTGTDEQYF. CDR3 bases: TGTGCCAGCAGCCTGGGGACTGGAACCGACGAGCAGTACTTC.

The rearrangement joins TRBV4-2 to TRBJ2-4; 7 bases agree with TRBD1. This CDR3 has 20 residues. Unmatched junction bases numbered 14, after V lost 0 bases and J lost 0 bases. Germline assignment: CDR1 LGHNA and CDR2 YNFKEQ. The CDR3 DNA sequence: TGTGCCAGCAGCCAAGATCGGGCAGGGGGTAACGTACTAGCCAAAAACATTCAGTACTTC. Its protein product is CASSQDRAGGNVLAKNIQYF.

The rearrangement joins TRBV19 to TRBJ2-2; 7 bases fit TRBD2. V lost 7 bases, J lost 0 bases, and 5 bases stayed unmatched. Germline assignment: CDR1 LNHDA and CDR2 SQIVND (reference sequence). The CDR3 has 15 residues. The CDR3 region is CASIGRGANTGELFF. The CDR3 coding sequence is TGTGCCAGTATAGGTCGGGGGGCGAACACCGGGGAGCTGTTTTTT.

This clonotype was seen more than once but under ten times. The chain uses TRBV29-1 and TRBJ1-4; tentatively, D is TRBD1 (6 bases). The V gene lost 5 bases and the J gene lost 4 bases, with 17 bases spanning the gap. This CDR3 region has 15 residues. CDR1 SQVTM and CDR2 ANQGSEA come from the germline V gene. CDR3 coding DNA: TGCAGCGTTAGGGGGTGGAGGCTGCTTAATGAAAAACTGTTTTTT. It codes for CSVRGWRLLNEKLFF.

This clonotype has more than one count but fewer than ten. A read error may produce the germline difference seen at one junction end. V usage is TRBV20-1 and J usage is TRBJ2-5; TRBD1 matches 10 bases. Germline V lookup: CDR1 DFQATT, CDR2 SNEGSKA (reference sequence). The CDR3 has 16 residues. DNA of the CDR3: TGCAGTGCTAGTGGTGTCAAGGGACAGGGGCCAGAGACACAGTACTTC. Its protein is CSASGVKGQGPETQYF.

V gene TRBV4-1 combines with J gene TRBJ2-1; 7 positions agree with TRBD1. The trim removed 1 base at V and 0 bases at J, leaving 12 bases unmatched. This CDR3 spans 19 amino acids. Germline CDR1 and CDR2: MGHRA and YSYEKL. The CDR3: CASSQGLRGQQSSYNEQFF. The CDR3 region has the DNA TGCGCCAGCAGCCAAGGTTTAAGGGGACAGCAGTCCTCCTACAATGAGCAGTTCTTC.

This clonotype was counted a few times. The chain uses TRBV4-1 and TRBJ1-1; D ambiguous. Germline CDR1 MGHRA, CDR2 YSYEKL. The CDR3 length is 14 residues. V was trimmed by 7 bases and J by 4 bases, leaving 16 bases between them. The CDR3 sequence: CASTHLGETTEAFF. The CDR3 DNA reads TGCGCCAGCACCCACCTCGGGGAGACCACTGAAGCTTTCTTT.

The chain joins TRBV7-9 to TRBJ1-1, with D unresolved. The germline V gene has CDR1 SEHNR and CDR2 FQNEAQ (reference sequence). V was shortened by 1 base and J by 1 base, with 10 bases between the two germline ends. The CDR3 covers 15 residues. The CDR3, as DNA: TGTGCCAGCAGCTTAGGAGGGCCTAAGAACACTGAAGCTTTCTTT. Amino acids: CASSLGGPKNTEAFF.

This clonotype has just a few counts. V and J are TRBV29-1 and TRBJ2-1; unclear D gene. V shed 0 bases and J shed 0 bases, with 12 bases lying between them. The germline V gene has CDR1 SQVTM and CDR2 ANQGSEA. The CDR3 contains 16 residues. CDR3 in amino acids: CSVEDLKTVSYNEQFF. The CDR3 nucleotides read TGCAGCGTTGAAGATCTTAAGACTGTCTCCTACAATGAGCAGTTCTTC.

This clonotype was picked up a small number of times. The rearrangement links TRBV4-1 to TRBJ1-2, with D maybe TRBD1 (6 bases). V lost 1 base and J lost 4, with 10 bases in between. This CDR3 contains 14 residues. Germline CDR1 is MGHRA and CDR2 is YSYEKL. Written as DNA, the CDR3 is TGCGCCAGCAGCCAAGTCCTACAGGGCTATGGCTACACCTTC. This translates into CASSQVLQGYGYTF.

J is TRBJ1-1 and V is TRBV7-6, with 9 bases identical to TRBD1. J gave up 6 bases and V 4 bases, and 9 bases lay outside the gene matches. Germline V gives CDR1 SGHVS, CDR2 FNYEAQ. The CDR3 is made up of 15 amino acids. CDR3 DNA sequence: TGTGCCAGCAGCTCAACACAGGGGGCAAGGGCTGAAGCTTTCTTT. Translated, it gives CASSSTQGARAEAFF.

The chain couples TRBV7-8 to TRBJ1-4; possible D gene TRBD1, 5 bases. Germline V gives CDR1 SGHVS, CDR2 FQNEAQ. V was cut by 3 bases and J by 5 bases, with 22 bases left in between. The CDR3 contains 18 residues. The CDR3 DNA follows: TGTGCCAGCAGCTTGACTGGACACCTTGCCGGCCTAAATGAAAAACTGTTTTTT. This codes for CASSLTGHLAGLNEKLFF. Full variable domain (remainder filled in from reference TRBV7-8 and TRBJ1-4): GAGVSQSPRYKVAKRGQDVALRCDPISGHVSLFWYQQALGQGPEFLTYFQNEAQLDKSGLPSDRFFAERPEGSVSTLKIQRTQQEDSAVYLCASSLTGHLAGLNEKLFFGSGTQLSVL.

This chain joins TRBV10-3 and TRBJ2-1; 7 bases are shared with TRBD1. This CDR3 is 16 amino acids long. V lost 2 bases, J lost 12 bases, and 16 bases stayed unmatched. Germline CDR1 and CDR2: ENHRY and SYGVKD. CDR3 sequence (DNA): TGTGCCATCAGTGAGGAACAGGGGTCCTCTACAATGAGGCAGTTCTTC. Protein: CAISEEQGSSTMRQFF.

This clonotype was seen a handful of times. CDR3: CASSWAFF. For the CDR3, the DNA is TGTGCCAGCAGTTGGGCTTTCTTT. The chain employs TRBV12-3 or TRBV12-4 and TRBJ1-1, with no clear D. V was pared by 4 bases and J by 11 bases, with 2 bases between. This CDR3 spans 8 amino acids.